Below, one TCR beta chain is given with its context. With 6 bases clipped from V and 5 bases from J, the junction kept 6 bases outside the gene matches. Germline CDR1 and CDR2: SQVTM and ANQGSEA. The CDR3 contains 15 residues. This entry is derived from a study of blood T cell repertoires in COVID-19. Study-level background: Samples representing acute and convalescent COVID-19 were sourced from the United States, Italy and Spain.

Participants reported their clinical history, and cohort assignment relied on those reports. Before being deemed recovered, Cohort 3 donors had two negative PCRs, clearance, or symptom resolution. Per the original methods: Reference gene primer amplification gave nucleated cell count estimates. Data came from immunoSEQ multiplex PCR; TCRdb stores just in-frame clones and leaves some out. V and J calls and clone size are those listed in that table; D and trimming were worked out from the DNA. The table lists 130,000 to 150,000 clones, about 80% of them singletons. The receptor was derived from a man aged 50-60 years who had recovered from COVID-19. The specimen was PBMCs or T cells enriched from blood (not recorded which). The rearrangement links TRBV29-1 to TRBJ2-5; 16 bases are a match to TRBD2. The DNA of the CDR3 is TGCAGCGTGGGGACTAGCGGGGGGGTACCGGAGACCCAGTACTTC. Protein sequence: CSVGTSGGVPETQYF.